What follows describes a single TCR beta chain. There is no known antigen for this receptor. Base qualities are not recorded, but no much larger clone differs from it by a single base. V loses 1 base, J loses 4 bases, and the germline ends lie 16 bases apart. The germline V gene sets CDR1 to SGHAT and CDR2 to FQNNGV. Spanning cysteine to phenylalanine, the CDR3 consists of 16 amino acids. The DNA shown is the 48-base CDR3, in frame from base 1. Each collaborating institution followed its own protocols to collect whole blood in K2EDTA tubes. Collaborator samples were shipped for TCRbeta analysis as frozen whole blood, isolated PBMCs, or DNA extracted from either sample type. The immunoSEQ Assay, a bias-controlled multiplex PCR, was used to amplify TCRbeta CDR3 regions from genomic DNA. In the authors' own workflow: The number of nucleated cells in each sample was estimated from the amplification of reference gene primers within the assay. To quantify the absolute abundance of each unique TCRbeta CDR3 rearrangement, sequence reads were collapsed and filtered. For each sample, productive Simpson clonality was calculated as the square root of Simpson's diversity index over productive rearrangements. In TCRdb, the immuneACCESS table is reduced to in-frame sequences with V and J assigned. These tables do not hold every clone; where another copy was compared, an unresolved V gene accounts for under half, and the others remain unexplained. V, J and clone size are those of that table, while D and trimming were read from the DNA. Recorded for this sample are approximately 290,000 clones; about nine tenths of them occurred a single time. Roughly 2.1% of the sample goes to the ten largest clones.

The sample is drawn from a study of blood T cell repertoires in COVID-19 (dated by TCRdb to about 2020). With respect to the entire study: Samples covering the acute and convalescent phases of COVID-19 were provided by collaborators in the United States, Italy and Spain. Samples were obtained from the ongoing ImmuneRACE study (first 160 participants) and from some 1,200 subjects provided by 6 global collaborators. A freely available public database, intended as a resource for researchers studying the immune response to SARS-CoV-2, is where the repertoires were released. Where HLA class I and class II types were available, the types were taken from metadata supplied by the sample provider, not from assay-based typing. Deeply sampled blood TCRbeta repertoires from subjects exposed to, actively infected with, or recovered from COVID-19 were included in the dataset. The material from the prospective study consisted of cDNA or gDNA derived from T cells, B-cell-depleted T cells, or PBMCs. Sample metadata almost always included a de-identified subject ID, COVID-19 status, age in years and sex.

General study outcomes and caveats: The amount of clinical and demographic metadata varied by source and participant and was provided uncurated.

The sample taken for sequencing was peripheral blood. The sequence links TRBV11-2 to TRBJ2-5; the D gene is perhaps TRBD2, from 5 matching bases. The origin of this receptor is a man in his late teens or twenties with active or convalescent COVID-19. The CDR3 reads as follows: CASSLVERIKGETQYF. The base sequence is TGTGCCAGCAGCTTAGTAGAGCGGATAAAGGGAGAGACCCAGTACTTC.